The following is a T cell receptor beta chain sequence with its context. Its matching antigen is unknown. PCR employed 60 Vbeta and 13 Jbeta primers. In the study's own analysis: Unique TCR beta chains numbered approximately 80 million in a later analysis, with around 11 million shared. Libraries were prepared by immunoSEQ multiplex PCR; TCRdb keeps only in-frame clonotypes and omits some of them. V, J and clone size are those of that table, while D and trimming were read from the DNA. The sample carries roughly 150,000 clones, approximately 83% recorded once. CDR1 LGHNA and CDR2 YNFKEQ come from the germline V gene. CDR3 length equals 14 residues. The V segment lost 4 bases and the J segment 7 bases; nucleotides outside the gene matches: 9. These data belong to a study of cytomegalovirus exposure and HLA in healthy donors. General observations from the study: Exclusion applied to some V segments, including TRBV6-2 and TRBV6-3, as they were indistinguishable. Several top significant clusters appeared, in a later analysis, to be linked to common viral pathogens. Later analysis demonstrated an association between a missense DCLRE1C variant and TCR beta V- and J-gene trimming.

The gene calls are TRBV4-2 and TRBJ1-1, with 7 bases identical to TRBD1. The sequence was collected from a woman between 40 and 50 years old in good health and CMV-seronegative. The material sequenced was PBMCs. CDR3 loop: CASSPDRANREAFF. In nucleotides, the CDR3 is TGTGCCAGCAGCCCCGACAGGGCTAACCGTGAAGCTTTCTTT.